The following is a TCR beta chain sequence with its context. Antigen specificity is unknown. This likely comes from a read error, as the CDR3 has no conserved phenylalanine or tryptophan at its end. Documented treatment: roughly ten-day PBMC culture with coronavirus spike peptide pools or control peptides (ViraFEST assay). The study sequenced cultured CD4+ T cell DNA using the Oncomine TCR Beta short-read assay. In TCRdb, the PCR reads were re-called with MiXCR into one record per CDR3 protein. This sample has about 12,000 distinct CDR3 sequences, with approximately 56% found just once. The data stem from a study of vaccination and CD4 T cells after COVID-19. Background on the study: It was a median about 92 days after diagnosis, with a range of 35 to 161, that post-COVID samples were drawn.

V gave up 5 bases and J gave up 7 bases, with 14 bases separating them. The CDR3 covers 13 residues. Germline CDR1 is MNHNS and CDR2 is SASEGT. The receptor's source is a human donor who had recovered from COVID-19. The chain combines TRBV6-1 with TRBJ1-2; D gene unclear. Sequencing input: CD4+ T cells from blood, cultured in vitro. The CDR3 bases are TGTGCCAGCAGTCTCCGACGATTTGGTGGCTACACCCTC. This codes for CASSLRRFGGYTL.